Detailed here is one TCR beta chain. Only one count was recorded for this clone. Which antigen it targets is not known. The input lacks base qualities; no much larger clone sits a single base away. The data originate from a study of shared clonotypes between healthy human individuals (dated by TCRdb to 2019 to 2021). Context from the whole study: The cohort included a few men and a couple of women between 18 and 49 years of age. Blood TCR repertoires of five healthy adults were deeply sequenced to estimate repertoire size and the extent of clonotype sharing between individuals. Between about 0.8 and 9 billion PBMCs per donor were obtained by leukapheresis. To increase sequencing depth and limit assay-specific biases, different laboratories used diverse techniques to prepare libraries and sequence TCR repertoires. For each donor, three plates each were used for CD4 naive and CD4 memory, two plates were used for CD8 naive, and one plate was used for CD8 memory. On the study overall, not on this receptor specifically: Rarefaction of sorted-subset datasets indicated incomplete sequencing despite the large sequencing depth. Compared with non-shared clonotypes, the clonotypes found in all four sorted-subset donors had higher generation probabilities. Sampling was limited to blood, and TCR repertoires in tissue likely differ from TCR repertoires in blood. Estimated clonotype richness was generally larger for naive than for memory subsets. Because the study included only a small number of donors, the genetic and exposure-history diversity represented was limited. Based on pairwise subsampling, the degree of clonotype sharing among donors was expected to be affected by sequencing depth. Sharing across a handful of donors was observed for around 5% of naive CD4, less than 4% of naive CD8, 2% to 2.5% of memory CD4, and about 0.39% of memory CD8 clonotypes.

The CDR3 runs 13 residues from the cysteine to the phenylalanine. This entry keeps only the CDR3 DNA: 39 bases, framed from base 1. V is clipped by 0 bases and J by 6 bases, and the sequence between their germline boundaries is 9 bases long. The germline V gene supplies CDR1 MGHRA and CDR2 YSYEKL. Using the deep immunoSEQ assay, TCR CDR3 regions were amplified from genomic DNA by multiplex PCR. For each cell subset, the extracted genomic DNA was distributed evenly across all wells of several immunoSEQ 96-well plates, and each plate served as one replicate. For sorted subsets, approximately 210 ng of genomic DNA, equivalent to 25,000 to 30,000 T cell genomes, went into each replicate PCR. Purified libraries were quantified with a Qubit 3.0 fluorometer, sized on a Bioanalyzer 2100, and re-quantified with the KAPA Library Quantification kit. A separate single-read 150-cycle Illumina NextSeq 550 flow cell was used to sequence each immunoSEQ 96-well plate. Processing in the source paper ran as follows. Because the immunoSEQ output held only junctional sequences and lacked quality scores, the filtering could not match the filtering applied to full-length reads. Sequences were annotated with PyIR, a Python wrapper for IgBLAST v1.9, and V/J genes and CDR3 were assigned using IMGT germline references. Any read was removed if the V/J assignment was weak (E-value above 1e-6), the CDR3 was missing, or the read contained stop codons, out-of-frame junctions, or ambiguous translated residues. V3J clonotypes were defined as sequences sharing an identical inferred V gene, J gene, and CDR3 amino acid sequence. To compute the percentage overlap between repertoires, the number of shared unique clonotypes was divided by the size of the smaller repertoire. RTK rarefaction, the Chao1 estimator, and Recon v2.1 estimates of unobserved clonotypes were used to assess repertoire richness. For all TCRbeta clonotypes obtained by the gDNA method from four donors, generation probabilities were computed with OLGA. The table comes from immuneACCESS by way of TCRdb, which keeps in-frame sequences with V and J called. Part of the clones is missing from these tables; in studies checked, under half for an unresolved V gene and the rest for unknown reasons. Clone size and V and J calls were adopted from that table, with D and trimming inferred from the DNA. Present in this sample are just over 2,000,000 clones, approximately 94% of which were seen just once. About 1.1% of the sample rests with the top ten.

CD8 naive samples were CD45RO-negative cells positively selected for CCR7, giving a CD45RA+CCR7+ population that excluded TemRA cells. The donors were healthy, HIV-negative adults who had no recently reported acute infections or vaccinations. Every donor was a Caucasian adult living in Nashville, Tennessee, USA. After blood collection by leukapheresis, PBMCs were isolated using Ficoll-Histopaque density gradient centrifugation and then cryopreserved in the vapor phase of liquid nitrogen. Analytical flow cytometry was used to check the purity and quantity of every magnetically sorted T cell population. Genomic DNA was isolated from each sorted fraction and quantified by UV absorbance on a Nanodrop 2000c.

This receptor was obtained from a man younger than 35 in good health. The sequence links TRBV4-1 to TRBJ2-7, with a weak D call of TRBD2 (6 bases match). The material sequenced was naive CD8+ T cells sorted from blood. The sample's cell subset or site, from its label and the paper: CD45RA+CCR7+. Here the CDR3 is given as CASSQEGGTEQYF. The base sequence is TGCGCCAGCAGCCAAGAGGGGGGTACCGAGCAGTACTTC.